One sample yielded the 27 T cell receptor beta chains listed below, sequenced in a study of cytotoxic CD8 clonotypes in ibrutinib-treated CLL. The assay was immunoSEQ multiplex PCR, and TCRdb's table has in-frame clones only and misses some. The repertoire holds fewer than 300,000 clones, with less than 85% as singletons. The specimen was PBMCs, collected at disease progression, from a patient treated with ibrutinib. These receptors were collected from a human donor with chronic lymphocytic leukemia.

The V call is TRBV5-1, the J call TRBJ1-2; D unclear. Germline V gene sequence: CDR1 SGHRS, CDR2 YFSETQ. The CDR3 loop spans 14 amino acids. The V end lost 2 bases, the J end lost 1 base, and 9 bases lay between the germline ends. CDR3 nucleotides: TGCGCCAGCAGCTTCTTGGAGTATAACTATGGCTACACCTTC. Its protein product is CASSFLEYNYGYTF.

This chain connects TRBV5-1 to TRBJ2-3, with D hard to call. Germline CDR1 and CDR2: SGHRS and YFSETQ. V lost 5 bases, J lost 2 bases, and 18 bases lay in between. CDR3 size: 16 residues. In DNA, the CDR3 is TGCGCCAGCAGAGTTGGCGGCGTCCCCGTCACAGATACGCAGTATTTT. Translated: CASRVGGVPVTDTQYF.

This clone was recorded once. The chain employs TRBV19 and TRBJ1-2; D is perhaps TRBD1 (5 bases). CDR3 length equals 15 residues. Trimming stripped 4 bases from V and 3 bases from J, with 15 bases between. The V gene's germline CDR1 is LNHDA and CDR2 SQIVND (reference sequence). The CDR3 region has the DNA TGTGCCAGTAGTAGCCCCGGGGGGGGTGACTATGGCTACACCTTC. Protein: CASSSPGGGDYGYTF.

CDR3 sequence: CASSRTAQETQYF. DNA for the CDR3: TGTGCCAGCAGCAGAACAGCACAAGAGACCCAGTACTTC. This sequence joins TRBV9 and TRBJ2-5; no reliable D call. The CDR3 contains 13 residues. In germline, CDR1 is SGDLS, CDR2 YYNGEE. Trimming took off 4 bases at V and 2 bases at J, with 9 bases between the two ends.

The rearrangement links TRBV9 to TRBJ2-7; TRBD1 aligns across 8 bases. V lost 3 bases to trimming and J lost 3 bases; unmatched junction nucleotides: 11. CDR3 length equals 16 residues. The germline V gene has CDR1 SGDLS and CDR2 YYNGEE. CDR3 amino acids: CASSGHGQGLSYEQYF. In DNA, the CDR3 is TGTGCCAGCAGCGGCCACGGACAGGGCCTAAGCTACGAGCAGTACTTC.

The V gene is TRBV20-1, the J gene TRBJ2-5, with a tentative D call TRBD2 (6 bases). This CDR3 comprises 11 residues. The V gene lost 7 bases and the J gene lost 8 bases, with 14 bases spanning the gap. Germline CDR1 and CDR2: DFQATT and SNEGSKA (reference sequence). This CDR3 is CSGGDPYTQYF. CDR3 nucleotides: TGCAGTGGCGGGGATCCATACACCCAGTACTTC.

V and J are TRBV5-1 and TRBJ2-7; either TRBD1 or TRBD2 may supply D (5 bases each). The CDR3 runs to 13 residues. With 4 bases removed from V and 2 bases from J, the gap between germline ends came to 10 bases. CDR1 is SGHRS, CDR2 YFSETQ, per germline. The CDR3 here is CASSVGPTYEQYF. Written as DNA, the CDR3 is TGCGCCAGCAGCGTGGGACCAACCTACGAGCAGTACTTC.

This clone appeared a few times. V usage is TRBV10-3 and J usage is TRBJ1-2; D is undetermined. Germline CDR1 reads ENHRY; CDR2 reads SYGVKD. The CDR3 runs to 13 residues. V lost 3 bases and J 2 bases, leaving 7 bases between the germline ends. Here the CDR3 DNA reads TGTGCCATCAGTGACCTGGTAAACTATGGCTACACCTTC. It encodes CAISDLVNYGYTF.

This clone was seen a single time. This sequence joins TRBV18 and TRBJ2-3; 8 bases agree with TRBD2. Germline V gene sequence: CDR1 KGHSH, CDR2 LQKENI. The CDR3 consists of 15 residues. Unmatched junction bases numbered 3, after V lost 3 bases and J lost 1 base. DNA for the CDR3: TGTGCCAGCTCACCCCTAGCGGGCGGCACAGATACGCAGTATTTT. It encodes CASSPLAGGTDTQYF.

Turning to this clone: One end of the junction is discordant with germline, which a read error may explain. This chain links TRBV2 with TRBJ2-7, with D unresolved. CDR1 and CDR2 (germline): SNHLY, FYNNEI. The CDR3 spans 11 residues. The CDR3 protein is CASKGRQNGCF. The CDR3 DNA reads TGTGCCAGCAAGGGCAGGCAAAACGGTTGCTTC.

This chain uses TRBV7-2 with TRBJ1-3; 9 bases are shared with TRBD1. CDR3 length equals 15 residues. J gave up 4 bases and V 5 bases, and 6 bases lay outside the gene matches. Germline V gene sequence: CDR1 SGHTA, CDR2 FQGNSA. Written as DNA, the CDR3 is TGTGCCAGCAGCGCAACAGGGGGCTCGGGAAACACCATATATTTT. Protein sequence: CASSATGGSGNTIYF.

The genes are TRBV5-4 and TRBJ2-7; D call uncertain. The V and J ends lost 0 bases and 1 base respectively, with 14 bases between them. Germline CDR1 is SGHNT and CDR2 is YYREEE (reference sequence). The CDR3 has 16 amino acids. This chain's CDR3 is CASSLEPTLLSYEQYF. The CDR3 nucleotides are TGTGCCAGCAGCTTGGAACCTACACTACTTTCCTACGAGCAGTACTTC.

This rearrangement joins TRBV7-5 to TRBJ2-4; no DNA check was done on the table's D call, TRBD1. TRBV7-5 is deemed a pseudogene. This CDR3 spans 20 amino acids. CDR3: CVRSHMPGQGWGLAKNIQYF. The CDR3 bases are TGTGTCAGAAGCCATATGCCGGGACAGGGGTGGGGTTTGGCCAAAAACATTCAGTACTTC.

The CDR3 DNA follows: TGTGCCAGCAGCCCGCGGACAGGGATGGGAGAGACCCAGTACTTC. This encodes CASSPRTGMGETQYF. The chain has TRBV7-2 and TRBJ2-5; TRBD1 matches 8 bases. There are 15 residues in the CDR3. The germline V gene encodes CDR1 SGHTA and CDR2 FQGNSA. J gave up 4 bases and V 5 bases, and 9 bases lay outside the gene matches.

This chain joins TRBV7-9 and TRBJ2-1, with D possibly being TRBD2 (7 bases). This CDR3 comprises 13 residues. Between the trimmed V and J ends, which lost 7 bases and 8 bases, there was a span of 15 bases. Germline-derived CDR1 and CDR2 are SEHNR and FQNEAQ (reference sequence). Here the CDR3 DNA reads TGTGCCAGCAATCCGGGCGGGGGCGATGAGCAGTTCTTC. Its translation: CASNPGGGDEQFF. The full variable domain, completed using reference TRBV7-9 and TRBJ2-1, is DTGVSQNPRHKITKRGQNVTFRCDPISEHNRLYWYRQTLGQGPEFLTYFQNEAQLEKSRLLSDRFSAERPKGSFSTLEIQRTEQGDSAMYLCASNPGGGDEQFFGPGTRLTVL.

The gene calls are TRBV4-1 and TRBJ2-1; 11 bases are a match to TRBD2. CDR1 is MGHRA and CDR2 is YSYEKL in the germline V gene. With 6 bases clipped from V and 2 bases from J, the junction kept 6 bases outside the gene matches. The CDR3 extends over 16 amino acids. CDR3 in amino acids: CASSWVLAGAYNEQFF. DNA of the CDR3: TGCGCCAGCAGTTGGGTACTAGCGGGAGCCTACAATGAGCAGTTCTTC.

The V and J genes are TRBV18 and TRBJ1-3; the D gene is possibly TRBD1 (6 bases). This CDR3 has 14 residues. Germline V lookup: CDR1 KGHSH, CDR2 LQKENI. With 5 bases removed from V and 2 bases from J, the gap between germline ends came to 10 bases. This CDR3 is CASSVNRAGNTIYF. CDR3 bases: TGTGCCAGCTCAGTGAACAGGGCTGGAAACACCATATATTTT.

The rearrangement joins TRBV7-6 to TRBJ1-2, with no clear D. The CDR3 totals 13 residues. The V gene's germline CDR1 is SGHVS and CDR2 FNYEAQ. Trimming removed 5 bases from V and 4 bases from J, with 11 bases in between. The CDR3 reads CASSNTRSYGYTF. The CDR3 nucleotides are TGTGCCAGCAGCAACACACGCTCCTATGGCTACACCTTC.

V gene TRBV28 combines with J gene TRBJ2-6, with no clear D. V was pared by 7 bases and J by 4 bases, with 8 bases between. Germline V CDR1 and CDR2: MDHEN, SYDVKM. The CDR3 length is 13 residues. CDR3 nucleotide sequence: TGTGCCAGCATGTGGTACGGGGCCAACGTCCTGACTTTC. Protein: CASMWYGANVLTF.

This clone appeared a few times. The CDR3 protein is CASSGPGQGNYLANYGYTF. The CDR3 DNA reads as TGCGCCAGCAGCGGACCGGGACAGGGGAACTACCTAGCTAACTATGGCTACACCTTC. The rearrangement joins TRBV4-1 to TRBJ1-2, with 10 bases fitting TRBD1. Germline V CDR1 and CDR2: MGHRA, YSYEKL. V lost 5 bases, J lost 0 bases, and 15 bases stayed unmatched. This CDR3 contains 19 residues.

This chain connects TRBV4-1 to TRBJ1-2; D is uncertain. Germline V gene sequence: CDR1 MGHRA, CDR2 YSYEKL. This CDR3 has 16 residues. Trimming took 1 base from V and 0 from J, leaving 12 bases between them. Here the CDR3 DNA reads TGCGCCAGCAGCCAAGGTAAAGGTCAAGCTAACTATGGCTACACCTTC. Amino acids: CASSQGKGQANYGYTF.

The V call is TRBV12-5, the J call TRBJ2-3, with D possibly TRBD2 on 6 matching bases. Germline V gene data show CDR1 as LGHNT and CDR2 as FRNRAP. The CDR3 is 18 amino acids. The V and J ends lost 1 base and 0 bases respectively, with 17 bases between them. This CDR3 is CASGLDPKTSFSTDTQYF. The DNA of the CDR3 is TGTGCTAGTGGTTTGGACCCCAAGACTAGTTTCAGCACAGATACGCAGTATTTT. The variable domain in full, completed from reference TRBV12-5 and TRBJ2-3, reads DARVTQTPRHKVTEMGQEVTMRCQPILGHNTVFWYRQTMMQGLELLAYFRNRAPLDDSGMPKDRFSAEMPDATLATLKIQPSEPRDSAVYFCASGLDPKTSFSTDTQYFGPGTRLTVL.

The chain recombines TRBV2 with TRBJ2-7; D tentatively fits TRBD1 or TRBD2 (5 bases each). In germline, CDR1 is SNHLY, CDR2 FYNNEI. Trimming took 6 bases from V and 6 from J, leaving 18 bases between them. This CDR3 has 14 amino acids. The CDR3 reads CASRGEAGASEQYF. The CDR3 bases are TGTGCCAGCAGGGGGGAAGCAGGTGCGTCCGAGCAGTACTTC. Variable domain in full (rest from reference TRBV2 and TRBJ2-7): EPEVTQTPSHQVTQMGQEVILRCVPISNHLYFYWYRQILGQKVEFLVSFYNNEISEKSEIFDDQFSVERPDGSNFTLKIRSTKLEDSAMYFCASRGEAGASEQYFGPGTRLTVT.

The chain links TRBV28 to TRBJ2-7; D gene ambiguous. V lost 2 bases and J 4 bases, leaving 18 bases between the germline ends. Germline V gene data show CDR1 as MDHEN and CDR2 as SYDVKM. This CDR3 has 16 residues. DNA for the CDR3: TGTGCCAGCAGTTTAACGGCCGCCGTCGCGTTTTACGAGCAGTACTTC. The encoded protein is CASSLTAAVAFYEQYF.

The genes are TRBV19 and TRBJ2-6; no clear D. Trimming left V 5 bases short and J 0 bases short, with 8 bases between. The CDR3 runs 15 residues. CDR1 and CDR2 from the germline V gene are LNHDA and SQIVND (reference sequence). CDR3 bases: TGTGCCAGTAGTCCAAGGGCCTCTGGGGCCAACGTCCTGACTTTC. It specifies CASSPRASGANVLTF.

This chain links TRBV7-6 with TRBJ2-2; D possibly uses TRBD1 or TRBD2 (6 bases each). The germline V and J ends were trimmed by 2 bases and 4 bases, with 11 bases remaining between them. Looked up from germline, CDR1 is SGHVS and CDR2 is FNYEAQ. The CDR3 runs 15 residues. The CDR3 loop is CASSLRGLSTGELFF. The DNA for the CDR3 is TGTGCCAGCAGCTTACGGGGGCTGAGCACCGGGGAGCTGTTTTTT.

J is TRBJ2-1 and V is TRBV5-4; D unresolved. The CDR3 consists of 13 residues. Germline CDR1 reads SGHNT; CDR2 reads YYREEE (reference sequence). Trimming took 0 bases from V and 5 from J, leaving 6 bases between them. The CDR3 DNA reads TGTGCCAGCAGCTTGGTTCTCGACAATGAGCAGTTCTTC. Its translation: CASSLVLDNEQFF.